This T cell receptor beta chain was captured in a study of long-term antiretroviral therapy in people with HIV. Study-level points and caveats: Post-ART samples showed increased diversity that remained below transplant donor control levels. The study found narrower CDR3 length ranges in HIV repertoires than in controls.

A remark on this clone: Antigen specificity is unknown.

The content of samples before DNA extraction was roughly 0.9-11 million cryopreserved PBMC. Researchers ran immunoSEQ v3.0 at survey level. TCRdb's copy holds only in-frame clones and misses some; the assay was immunoSEQ multiplex PCR. The sample includes more than 15,000 clones, around 84% of them seen just once. Sequences were derived from unsorted PBMCs, sampled about 3.1 years after starting antiretroviral therapy. The receptor was derived from a woman in her forties with HIV.

The chain's CDR3 is CAWSRTAQETQYF. The CDR3 coding sequence is TGTGCCTGGAGTAGGACAGCTCAAGAGACCCAGTACTTC. This chain connects TRBV30 to TRBJ2-5; possible D gene TRBD1, 6 bases. This CDR3 has 13 residues. The ends were cut back, 2 bases at V and 2 bases at J, with 9 bases in the middle. Germline assignment: CDR1 GTSNPN and CDR2 SVGIG (reference sequence).